This T cell receptor beta chain is from a study of T cells after yellow fever vaccination. This clonotype came up once. The antigen remains unidentified. Germline is not matched at one junction end, which may reflect a read error. TCRdb re-called the 5' RACE reads through MiXCR, storing one row per CDR3 protein. Of 300,000 to 350,000 distinct CDR3 sequences in the sample, around a tenth were seen once. Points from the study as a whole: Contamination by abundant bulk-population clonotypes could be present in FACS-sorted repertoires. Subsequent booster samples again held most clones from primary vaccination (96% CD4, 88% CD8).

CDR1 and CDR2 from the germline V gene are DFQATT and SNEGSKA (reference sequence). The CDR3 consists of 12 residues. This clonotype was obtained from a man aged 18 to 29 who received the YFV17D yellow fever vaccine. Material: CD4+ T cells sorted from PBMCs, obtained 45 days after the yellow fever booster vaccination. The chain is built from TRBV20-1 and TRBJ1-2, with 8 bases fitting TRBD1. CDR3 sequence reads: CSARGQGYGYTF. For the CDR3, the DNA is TGCAGTGCCAGAGGACAGGGCTATGGCTACACCTTC.